The rows below give T cell receptor beta chains drawn from one sample of a study of blood T cells in healthy people across ages. TCRdb fed the 5' RACE reads into MiXCR, producing one record per CDR3 protein. The sample includes fewer than 800,000 distinct CDR3 sequences, about a third seen only once; the top ten take 15%. The sequenced sample consisted of blood. These receptors originate from a woman at least 80 years old in good health. Each CDR3 is given with its conserved first and last residue. Fields, in order: CDR3 protein, CDR3 DNA, V gene, clone size, J gene, D gene. A D gene is named only where the DNA matches it firmly. Size tells how often a clone was seen (once, few, many) or the class of an expanded clone, and some rows leave it out.

CASSQTGLANTEAFF TGTGCCAGCAGCCAAACAGGACTTGCGAACACTGAAGCTTTCTTT TRBV7-8 . TRBJ1-1 .
CASSFDSSDQPQHF TGTGCCAGCAGTTTTGACAGCAGCGATCAGCCCCAGCATTTT TRBV27 . TRBJ1-5 .
CASSAIRTANYGYTF TGTGCCAGCAGCGCCATCCGGACAGCTAACTATGGCTACACCTTC TRBV27 few TRBJ1-2 .
CASSDRDSADTEYF TGTGCCAGCAGTGACCGGGACAGCGCAGATACGGAATATTTT TRBV12-3/TRBV12-4 . TRBJ2-3 TRBD1
CATSRQGLGNEQFF TGTGCCACCAGCAGACAGGGTTTGGGAAATGAGCAGTTCTTC TRBV15 many TRBJ2-1 .
CASSPTVFWGGNGYTF TGTGCCAGCAGTCCCACAGTTTTTTGGGGGGGGAATGGCTACACCTTC TRBV12-3/TRBV12-4 many TRBJ1-2 .
CAITRDRSSSYEQYF TGTGCCATCACCAGGGACAGGTCGAGCTCCTACGAGCAGTACTTC TRBV10-3 . TRBJ2-7 TRBD1
CASRGVGAVYF TGTGCCAGCAGGGGAGTGGGGGCCGTCTACTTC TRBV6-5 . TRBJ2-7 .
CASSIRENAEAFF TGTGCTAGCAGCATCCGGGAAAACGCTGAAGCTTTCTTT TRBV7-7 . TRBJ1-1 .
CASNIGLAGGRDTQYF TGTGCCAGCAATATCGGACTAGCGGGGGGGCGGGACACGCAGTATTTT TRBV12-3/TRBV12-4 many TRBJ2-3 TRBD2
CSARGGLSGNNEQFF TGCAGTGCTAGGGGGGGACTAAGCGGCAACAATGAGCAGTTCTTC TRBV20-1 . TRBJ2-1 TRBD2
CASRTGTTSYEQYF TGTGCCAGCAGAACCGGGACGACTTCCTACGAGCAGTACTTC TRBV12-3/TRBV12-4 . TRBJ2-7 .
CAISAVIHEKLFF TGTGCCATCAGTGCGGTAATTCATGAAAAACTGTTTTTT TRBV10-3 many TRBJ1-4 .
CSARREGNYGYTF TGCAGTGCTAGGAGGGAGGGAAACTATGGCTACACCTTC TRBV20-1 many TRBJ1-2 .
CASSAGGRNTEAFF TGTGCCAGCAGTGCCGGTGGGAGGAACACTGAAGCTTTCTTT TRBV6-6 many TRBJ1-1 .
CASSLGSGGEPQHF TGCGCCAGCAGCTTGGGCAGTGGGGGGGAGCCCCAGCATTTT TRBV5-1 . TRBJ1-5 .
CASSQESIGGYEQFF TGCGCCAGCAGCCAAGAGAGTATTGGAGGCTATGAGCAGTTCTTC TRBV4-3 once TRBJ2-1 .
CASSQDRGQAGYTF TGTGCCAGCAGCCAAGACAGGGGGCAAGCTGGCTACACCTTC TRBV3-1 many TRBJ1-2 TRBD1
CASSLTGRSTDTQYF TGTGCCAGCAGTTTAACTGGACGGAGCACAGATACGCAGTATTTT TRBV6-2/TRBV6-3 many TRBJ2-3 .
CSVENGRGDGYTF TGCAGCGTTGAAAACGGGCGAGGAGATGGCTACACCTTC TRBV29-1 . TRBJ1-2 .
CASSLGTGTSGAGGTQYF TGTGCCAGCAGCTTAGGGACCGGGACTAGCGGGGCGGGGGGTACGCAGTATTTT TRBV7-2 many TRBJ2-3 TRBD2
CASTRGVWEQGATQETQYF TGTGCCAGCACACGGGGGGTTTGGGAACAGGGGGCTACACAAGAGACCCAGTACTTC TRBV7-2 . TRBJ2-5 TRBD1
CASSPEGAGTGYTF TGCGCCAGCAGCCCCGAGGGGGCAGGAACCGGCTACACCTTC TRBV5-1 few TRBJ1-2 TRBD1
CASSWAGNQETQYF TGCGCCAGCAGCTGGGCAGGGAACCAAGAGACCCAGTACTTC TRBV5-1 few TRBJ2-5 .
CASSLAGHYNEQFF TGTGCCAGCAGTCTAGCGGGACACTACAATGAGCAGTTCTTC TRBV6-5 . TRBJ2-1 TRBD2
CASSYGSTGGELFF TGTGCCAGCAGTTATGGCAGCACGGGCGGGGAGCTGTTTTTT TRBV6-5 . TRBJ2-2 .
CASSFGAGTDTQYF TGTGCTAGCAGCTTCGGAGCGGGCACAGATACGCAGTATTTT TRBV7-9 . TRBJ2-3 .
CASSQDRDHGANVRTF TGTGCCAGCAGTCAAGACAGGGATCACGGGGCCAACGTCCGGACTTTC TRBV3-1 . TRBJ2-6 TRBD1
CASSSNEQYF TGTGCCAGCAGTTCCAACGAGCAGTACTTC TRBV28 many TRBJ2-7 .
CASSLGGALPLTDTQYF TGTGCCAGCAGCCTTGGGGGGGCCCTGCCTCTCACAGATACGCAGTATTTT TRBV7-9 once TRBJ2-3 .
CASSADQPYNEQFF TGTGCCAGCAGCGCCGACCAACCCTACAATGAGCAGTTCTTC TRBV7-9 many TRBJ2-1 .
CSADNGLTYEQYF TGCAGTGCTGACAACGGATTAACCTACGAGCAGTACTTC TRBV20-1 . TRBJ2-7 .
CASSLNQAGNTEAFF TGTGCCAGCAGCTTGAACCAGGCGGGGAACACTGAAGCTTTCTTT TRBV5-6 many TRBJ1-1 .
CASSYSYAPGETQYF TGTGCCAGCAGTTACTCGTACGCGCCGGGAGAGACCCAGTACTTC TRBV6-5 many TRBJ2-5 .
CASRTGTASTGGLFF TGTGCCAGCAGGACCGGGACAGCGAGCACCGGGGGGCTGTTTTTT TRBV6-1 . TRBJ2-2 .
CSAREHGSGNTIYF TGCAGTGCTAGAGAGCACGGCTCTGGAAACACCATATATTTT TRBV20-1 . TRBJ1-3 .
CASSLDSGKSEQYF TGCGCCAGCAGCTTGGACTCAGGGAAGTCCGAGCAGTACTTC TRBV5-1 many TRBJ2-7 .
CASTTGGTGDNEQFF TGCGCCAGCACAACGGGCGGGACAGGGGACAATGAGCAGTTCTTC TRBV5-1 many TRBJ2-1 TRBD1
CASRGLAGETGELFF TGTGCCAGCAGGGGACTAGCGGGAGAAACCGGGGAGCTGTTTTTT TRBV7-3 . TRBJ2-2 TRBD2
CASSRKTSGDEQYF TGCGCCAGCAGCAGAAAGACTAGCGGGGACGAGCAGTACTTC TRBV5-1 many TRBJ2-7 TRBD2
CASSVAGTGQNYEQYF TGTGCCAGCAGCGTAGCTGGGACAGGGCAAAACTACGAGCAGTACTTC TRBV9 many TRBJ2-7 TRBD1
CASSYDGTGGALGGYTF TGCGCCAGCAGCTATGACGGGACAGGGGGTGCCCTGGGAGGCTACACCTTC TRBV5-1 many TRBJ1-2 TRBD1
CASSLGDRVGTDAQYF TGTGCCAGCAGTTTAGGGGACAGAGTCGGGACAGATGCGCAGTATTTT TRBV12-3/TRBV12-4 . TRBJ2-3 TRBD1
CASTVPGLGYGYTF TGCGCCAGCACCGTACCAGGGTTAGGCTATGGCTACACCTTC TRBV5-1 . TRBJ1-2 .
CASSRDGQVGDTEAFF TGCGCCAGCAGCCGGGATGGACAGGTTGGGGACACTGAAGCTTTCTTT TRBV5-1 . TRBJ1-1 TRBD1
CASSLRDRGANYGYTF TGCGCCAGCAGCCTCCGGGACAGGGGAGCTAACTATGGCTACACCTTC TRBV5-1 . TRBJ1-2 TRBD1
CSAHIAGGPRYEQYF TGCAGTGCCCATATAGCGGGGGGGCCTAGATACGAGCAGTACTTC TRBV20-1 . TRBJ2-7 TRBD2
CASSFNTGADTQYF TGTGCCAGCAGCTTCAACACGGGGGCAGATACGCAGTATTTT TRBV7-9 . TRBJ2-3 .
CSASTSGGARDTQYF TGCAGCGCTAGTACTAGCGGGGGGGCAAGAGATACGCAGTATTTT TRBV20-1 many TRBJ2-3 TRBD2
CASRGGRNSTDTQYF TGTGCCAGCAGGGGCGGGAGAAACAGCACAGATACGCAGTATTTT TRBV12-3/TRBV12-4 . TRBJ2-3 TRBD2
CASQGSSNSPLHF TGTGCCAGCCAGGGGTCGAGCAATTCACCCCTCCACTTT TRBV6-5 many TRBJ1-6 .
CASSIGTSGTDTQYF TGTGCCAGCAGCATCGGGACTAGCGGCACAGATACGCAGTATTTT TRBV13 many TRBJ2-3 TRBD2
CASSQDPRTSGSGPPYNEQYF TGTGCCAGCAGCCAAGATCCCCGGACTAGCGGGAGTGGGCCCCCCTACAATGAGCAGTACTTC TRBV4-2 . TRBJ2-5 TRBD2